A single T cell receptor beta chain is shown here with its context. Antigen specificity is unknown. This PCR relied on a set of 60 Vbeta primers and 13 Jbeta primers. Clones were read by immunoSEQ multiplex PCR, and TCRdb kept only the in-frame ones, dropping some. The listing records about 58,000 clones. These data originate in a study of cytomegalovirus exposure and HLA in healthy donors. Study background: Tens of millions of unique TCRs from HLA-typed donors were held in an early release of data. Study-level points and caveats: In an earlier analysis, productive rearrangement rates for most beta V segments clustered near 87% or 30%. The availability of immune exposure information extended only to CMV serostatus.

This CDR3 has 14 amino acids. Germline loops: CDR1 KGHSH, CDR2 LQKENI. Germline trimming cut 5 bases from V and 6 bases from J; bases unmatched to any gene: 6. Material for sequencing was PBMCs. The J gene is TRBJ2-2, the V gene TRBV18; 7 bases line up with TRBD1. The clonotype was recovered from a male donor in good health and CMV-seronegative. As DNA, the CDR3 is TGTGCCAGCTCAGTCGGGACAGACTCCGGGGAGCTGTTTTTT. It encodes CASSVGTDSGELFF. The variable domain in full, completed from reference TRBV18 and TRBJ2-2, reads NAGVMQNPRHLVRRRGQEARLRCSPMKGHSHVYWYRQLPEEGLKFMVYLQKENIIDESGMPKERFSAEFPKEGPSILRIQQVVRGDSAAYFCASSVGTDSGELFFGEGSRLTVL.